This T cell receptor beta chain stems from a study of PD-L1 blockade in urothelial cancer (dated by TCRdb to the late 2010s). For the wider study: All patients started therapy in about 2014 and received atezolizumab 1,200 mg intravenously every 3 weeks. TCR sequencing covered pretreatment tumor samples and matched, serially collected peripheral blood taken before and after atezolizumab treatment. The study, an exploratory multi-omic analysis, examined somatic, immune and clinical correlates of response to PD-L1 blockade with atezolizumab in urothelial cancer. Pretreatment blood TCR-seq was available for 27 to 30 patients, at least one posttreatment blood collection was obtained for 25 or so patients, and tumor TCR-seq was available for 25 or so patients. Patients had an ECOG performance status of 0 or 1 and had received between 0 and 3 prior chemotherapy regimens. Durable clinical benefit was defined as progression-free survival longer than 6 months, and TCR features were also tested against progression-free and overall survival. Some ten patients reached durable clinical benefit, while about 19 patients did not. In the same patients, whole exome sequencing and RNA sequencing of pretreatment tumors were performed in addition to TCR sequencing. About 85% of the roughly 30 patients were males with bladder-origin urothelial cancer, and 18 of 29 reported a prior smoking history. Blood samples gave a median of about 150,000 T cells and 83,000 or so unique TCRs, with a median clonality of 0.080. Blood samples were analyzed 3 weeks after the start of treatment (second dose) and 6 weeks after the start of treatment.

Summary of the overall study and its limitations: Because the sample size was small (n of about 30) and many of the analyses were exploratory, the results are meant to be hypothesis-generating. At 3 weeks after the start of treatment, tumor-associated TCR clones in peripheral blood had expanded more in patients with durable benefit (n ≈ 23, p = 0.022). A pretreatment peripheral blood TCR clonality below the median was linked to improved progression-free and overall survival.

Regarding this clone: Its antigen remains unidentified. Base qualities are missing; no much larger clone stands one base away.

A cohort of 25 to 30 patients with locally advanced or metastatic urothelial carcinoma, treated at Memorial Sloan Kettering on a trial protocol, was included. Peripheral blood mononuclear cells were collected pretreatment and during treatment, at between 1 and 8 total time points per patient. The Qiagen DNeasy Blood extraction kit was used to purify genomic DNA from total PBMCs and tumor samples. Collected pretreatment and during treatment, PBMCs were isolated and stored as previously described. The CDR3 starts with the cysteine, ends with the phenylalanine, and has 13 residues. Left in the record is the CDR3 DNA by itself, 39 bases read in frame from the first base. Based on the germline V gene, the CDR1 and CDR2 sequences are MDHEN and SYDVKM. The V end loses 8 bases and the J end loses 5 bases, and a stretch of 13 bases separates them. Synthetic TCR analog templates were spiked into each PCR to estimate absolute template abundance from read counts. The immunoSEQ assay was used to amplify TCRbeta CDR3 regions from genomic DNA with bias-controlled V and J gene primers. Sequencing of rearranged TCRbeta segments was performed at approximately 20X coverage. In the source study's methods: Sequencing errors were corrected by clustering and CDR3s were annotated against IMGT to assign V, D and J genes. Downstream analyses used only productive TCRbeta rearrangements and left out out-of-frame or stop-codon sequences. Clonality was calculated as one minus the Shannon entropy normalized by the log of the number of unique productive sequences. Fisher's exact test with Benjamini-Hochberg correction, using a cutoff of adjusted p below 0.01, was how clones that differed between time points or between blood and tumor were identified. TCRdb obtained this table from immuneACCESS and retained in-frame rearrangements with V and J assigned. These tables miss some clones; where compared with another copy, unresolved V genes account for less than half of the shortfall, and the remainder is unexplained. V and J calls and clone size are those listed in that table; D and trimming were worked out from the DNA. The sample table records around 70,000 clones; around 84% of these occur just once. Clones ranked in the top ten supply about 4.7% of the sample.

The specimen was PBMCs, collected around atezolizumab (anti-PD-L1) treatment. This TCR was sampled from a man in his 70s with urothelial cancer. The rearrangement joined TRBV28 to TRBJ1-5; a tentative D call is TRBD1 (6 bases match). The CDR3 corresponds to CASGDGQYQPQHF. At the DNA level, the sequence is TGTGCCAGCGGTGACGGACAGTATCAGCCCCAGCATTTT. With the rest looked up from the reference TRBV28 and TRBJ1-5 genes rather than sequenced, the full variable domain is DVKVTQSSRYLVKRTGEKVFLECVQDMDHENMFWYRQDPGLGLRLIYFSYDVKMKEKGDIPEGYSVSREKKERFSLILESASTNQTSMYLCASGDGQYQPQHFGDGTRLSIL.